A single sample is the source of the 23 T cell receptor beta chains below, sequenced in a study of identical twins. TCRdb used MiXCR to reprocess the 5' RACE reads, holding one entry per CDR3 protein. The sample lists about 700,000 distinct CDR3 sequences, 8.5% to 9% occurring once. These data are also associated with another study on yellow fever vaccine responses in identical twins.

Sequenced input: PBMCs. The receptor set was obtained from a woman between 18 and 29 years old in good health.

This clonotype has only a few counts. The chain couples TRBV4-3 to TRBJ2-7, with 9 bases aligning to TRBD1. The germline CDR1 and CDR2 sequences are LGHNA and YSLEER. The CDR3 has 18 residues. V trimming: 2 bases; J trimming: 1 base; junction bases outside the gene matches: 12. In nucleotides, the CDR3 is TGCGCCAGCAGCCAATATTTCCATGAGGACAGGGGTTCCTACGAGCAGTACTTC. Protein product: CASSQYFHEDRGSYEQYF.

This clonotype was recorded a few times. The chain carries TRBV4-3 and TRBJ2-1; 8 bases line up with TRBD2. J gave up 2 bases and V 2 bases, and 5 bases lay outside the gene matches. Germline CDR1 reads LGHNA; CDR2 reads YSLEER. The CDR3 has 16 amino acids. As DNA, the CDR3 is TGCGCCAGCAGCCAACAACTAGCGGAGCCCTACAATGAGCAGTTCTTC. It specifies CASSQQLAEPYNEQFF.

The chain couples TRBV20-1 to TRBJ2-1, with D tentatively TRBD2 (5 bases). The CDR3 has 15 amino acids. V lost 5 bases and J 5 bases, leaving 19 bases between the germline ends. Germline V gene data show CDR1 as DFQATT and CDR2 as SNEGSKA (reference sequence). The CDR3 coding sequence is TGCAGTGCTTCCCATAGCGACACACCCCACAATGAGCAGTTCTTC. It codes for CSASHSDTPHNEQFF.

This clonotype was found many times. The chain combines TRBV3-1 with TRBJ2-5; D not certain. This CDR3 has 18 residues. Trimming cost V 1 base and J 2 bases, with 20 bases left between them. CDR1 LGHDT and CDR2 YNNKEL come from the germline V gene (reference sequence). CDR3 DNA sequence: TGTGCCAGCAGCCAAGGGTTGTCAGTACTCGCGGATCAAGAGACCCAGTACTTC. Protein: CASSQGLSVLADQETQYF.

In its sample, this clonotype was seen a few times. The genes are TRBV24-1 and TRBJ2-1; 9 bases are a match to TRBD2. Losses at the gene ends were 7 bases for V and 3 bases for J; bases not matched to a gene: 6. The CDR3 is made up of 15 amino acids. Germline lookup yields CDR1 KGHDR and CDR2 SFDVKD. The CDR3 region is CATRESGGHYNEQFF. DNA for the CDR3: TGTGCCACCAGAGAAAGCGGGGGGCACTACAATGAGCAGTTCTTC.

This clonotype came up many times. The chain carries TRBV6-6 and TRBJ1-2; TRBD1 matches at 8 bases. This CDR3 spans 12 amino acids. Unmatched junction bases numbered 4, after V lost 6 bases and J lost 7 bases. Germline V gives CDR1 MNHNY, CDR2 SVGAGI (reference sequence). CDR3 in DNA: TGTGCCAGCAGCCGCAGGGGGCTTGGCTACACCTTC. This gives the protein CASSRRGLGYTF.

The genes are TRBV2 and TRBJ2-1, with TRBD2 matching over 9 bases. This CDR3 has 15 residues. The germline gives CDR1 SNHLY, CDR2 FYNNEI. The V gene end was trimmed by 11 bases and the J gene end by 6 bases; junction bases not matched to a gene: 14. The CDR3 spells CAGLRGASGVNEQFF. CDR3 nucleotides: TGTGCCGGTCTAAGAGGCGCTAGCGGGGTCAATGAGCAGTTCTTC.

At least ten counts were recorded for this clonotype. The rearrangement joins TRBV5-5 to TRBJ1-2, with 9 bases lining up with TRBD1. The V segment lost 7 bases and the J segment 7 bases; nucleotides outside the gene matches: 14. The germline CDR1 and CDR2 sequences are SGHKS and YYEKEE (reference sequence). The CDR3 is made up of 15 amino acids. This chain's CDR3 is CASRKEQGAPGGYTF. The CDR3 nucleotides are TGTGCCAGCCGAAAAGAACAGGGGGCGCCTGGTGGCTACACCTTC.

This clonotype was seen a few times. The gene calls are TRBV14 and TRBJ2-6; 10 positions match TRBD1. The V segment lost 4 bases and the J segment 1 base; nucleotides outside the gene matches: 7. This CDR3 has 18 residues. The germline V gene has CDR1 SGHDN and CDR2 FVKESK. CDR3 bases: TGTGCCAGCAGCCGCCTCCGGGACAGGGGTTCTGGGGCCAACGTCCTGACTTTC. This codes for CASSRLRDRGSGANVLTF.

This chain uses TRBV12-3 or TRBV12-4 with TRBJ2-3; 7 nucleotides line up with TRBD2. The CDR3 covers 16 residues. Trimming cost V 3 bases and J 2 bases; bases outside gene matches: 8. The CDR3 is CASSFGGGGNTDTQYF. The CDR3 DNA follows: TGTGCCAGCAGTTTTGGGGGGGGGGGTAACACAGATACGCAGTATTTT.

The chain has TRBV12-3 or TRBV12-4 and TRBJ2-3; 7 positions match TRBD2. The CDR3 runs to 14 residues. J was trimmed by 6 bases and V by 8 bases; bases with no gene match: 11. CDR3 nucleotides: TGTGCCAGCCCCTGGGCGGGAGTCGGGGATACGCAGTATTTT. Translated, it gives CASPWAGVGDTQYF.

This clonotype was recorded many times. CDR3 in amino acids: CASSLVVPVLAGVGYEQYF. The CDR3 DNA reads as TGTGCCAGCAGCTTGGTTGTTCCTGTTCTAGCGGGAGTGGGGTACGAGCAGTACTTC. This chain joins TRBV5-5 and TRBJ2-7; 10 bases align to TRBD2. Trimming removed 0 bases from V and 4 bases from J; junction bases left unmatched: 16. Germline V CDR1 and CDR2: SGHKS, YYEKEE (reference sequence). CDR3 size: 19 residues.

This clonotype was observed a handful of times. One junction end disagrees with the germline gene, perhaps due to a read error. V gene TRBV7-7 combines with J gene TRBJ2-1, with 10 bases lining up with TRBD2. CDR1 and CDR2 (germline): SSHAT, FNYEAQ (reference sequence). The CDR3 has 15 residues. CDR3 residues: CASSTGLAAYNEQFF. The CDR3 DNA reads as TGTGCTAGCAGTACCGGACTAGCGGCCTACAATGAGCAGTTCTTC.

This clonotype was detected only a few times. The chain couples TRBV4-3 to TRBJ2-7; D is uncertain. The CDR3 sequence is 13 residues long. Germline CDR1 and CDR2: LGHNA and YSLEER. V was shortened by 0 bases and J by 5 bases, with 8 bases between the two germline ends. This CDR3 is CASSQDKGDEQYF. CDR3 nucleotides: TGCGCCAGCAGCCAAGATAAGGGCGACGAGCAGTACTTC.

This clonotype has a handful of counts. J is TRBJ2-3 and V is TRBV29-1; TRBD2 is a possible D gene (6 bases). V lost 7 bases and J 5 bases, leaving 22 bases between the germline ends. CDR3 size: 15 residues. Germline CDR1 SQVTM, CDR2 ANQGSEA. CDR3 residues: CSADLGEDELDTQYF. In DNA, the CDR3 is TGCAGCGCCGACTTAGGGGAGGATGAACTAGATACGCAGTATTTT.

This chain uses TRBV12-3 or TRBV12-4 with TRBJ2-7; 7 bases line up with TRBD1. With 5 bases clipped from V and 4 bases from J, the junction kept 11 bases outside the gene matches. This CDR3 region has 15 residues. CDR3 DNA: TGTGCCAGCAGTCCCACCCGGGACAGAGAGTACGAGCAGTACTTC. Its protein is CASSPTRDREYEQYF.

This clonotype was detected only a few times. V usage is TRBV5-6 and J usage is TRBJ1-1, with D perhaps matching TRBD1 (6 bases). From germline, CDR1 is SGHDT and CDR2 YYEEEE. Trimming took off 2 bases at V and 7 bases at J, with 9 bases between the two ends. The length of the CDR3 is 12 residues. CDR3 sequence reads: CASSFEGGEAFF. In nucleotides, the CDR3 is TGTGCCAGCAGCTTTGAGGGGGGTGAAGCTTTCTTT.

This clonotype was seen more than once but under ten times. The V call is TRBV2, the J call TRBJ2-5; 12 nucleotides line up with TRBD2. CDR3 size: 14 residues. V trimming: 2 bases; J trimming: 5 bases; junction bases outside the gene matches: 0. Germline V gene data show CDR1 as SNHLY and CDR2 as FYNNEI. CDR3 protein: CASSELAGGETQYF. CDR3 nucleotide sequence: TGTGCCAGCAGTGAACTAGCGGGGGGGGAGACCCAGTACTTC.

The V gene is TRBV3-1, the J gene TRBJ2-5; D gene ambiguous. The germline V gene has CDR1 LGHDT and CDR2 YNNKEL (reference sequence). The CDR3 covers 11 residues. V shed 5 bases and J shed 6 bases, with 7 bases lying between them. CDR3 nucleotides: TGTGCCAGCAGCATCGGACAGACCCAGTACTTC. It translates to CASSIGQTQYF.

V is TRBV27 and J is TRBJ1-5, with 11 bases that match TRBD1. Germline lookup yields CDR1 MNHEY and CDR2 SMNVEV (reference sequence). This CDR3 spans 15 amino acids. V gave up 5 bases and J gave up 7 bases; unmatched junction bases: 7. CDR3 loop: CASSPWTGGGQPQHF. For the CDR3, the DNA is TGTGCCAGCAGTCCCTGGACAGGGGGCGGGCAGCCCCAGCATTTT.

This clonotype has just a few counts. Here the CDR3 reads CASSTEGQGAYNEQFF. The CDR3 DNA is TGCGCCAGCAGCACGGAGGGACAGGGGGCCTACAATGAGCAGTTCTTC. The chain links TRBV5-1 to TRBJ2-1, with 11 bases matching TRBD1. The V gene end was trimmed by 4 bases and the J gene end by 2 bases; junction bases not matched to a gene: 5. Germline assignment: CDR1 SGHRS and CDR2 YFSETQ. CDR3 length equals 16 residues.

This rearrangement joins TRBV20-1 to TRBJ2-1; D remains unclear. The CDR3 totals 12 residues. In germline, CDR1 is DFQATT, CDR2 SNEGSKA (reference sequence). The germline V and J ends were trimmed by 3 bases and 8 bases, with 11 bases remaining between them. CDR3 coding DNA: TGCAGTGCTAGCCCCCGGGCCCATGAGCAGTTCTTC. Translating gives CSASPRAHEQFF.

This clonotype appeared many times. The J gene is TRBJ2-7, the V gene TRBV12-3 or TRBV12-4; 9 nucleotides align to TRBD2. The CDR3 loop spans 15 amino acids. Trimming cost V 4 bases and J 3 bases; bases outside gene matches: 7. The CDR3 loop is CASSSLAGAIYEQYF. The CDR3 bases are TGTGCCAGCAGTTCCTTAGCGGGAGCAATCTACGAGCAGTACTTC.